Each of the 11 T cell receptor beta chains below was sequenced from the same sample in a study of cytomegalovirus exposure and HLA in healthy donors. The PCR made use of 60 Vbeta and 13 Jbeta primers. Repertoires were generated with immunoSEQ multiplex PCR, while TCRdb's copy carries only in-frame clones and drops some. The repertoire holds 140,000 or so clones, roughly 66% seen once, with 6.5% in the top ten. Material for sequencing was PBMCs. The origin of the receptors is a woman aged 60-75 years in good health and CMV-seronegative.

This clone was counted only a few times. The chain recombines TRBV7-3 with TRBJ2-1; 7 bases map to TRBD2. J lost 7 bases, V lost 2 bases, and 8 bases had no gene match. Germline-derived CDR1 and CDR2 are SGHTA and FQGTGA. CDR3 length: 15 amino acids. The DNA of the CDR3 is TGTGCCAGCAGCTTATCTGGCGGGAGCAGGAATGAGCAGTTCTTC. Protein: CASSLSGGSRNEQFF.

This clone has just a few counts. This chain connects TRBV28 to TRBJ1-1, with TRBD1 matching 8 bases. CDR1 MDHEN and CDR2 SYDVKM come from the germline V gene. V shed 1 base and J 5 bases; nucleotides not matched to a gene: 9. The CDR3 sequence is 16 residues long. CDR3 DNA: TGTGCCAGCAGTTTATTGACAGGGGCCCTGGGGACTGAAGCTTTCTTT. Translated, it gives CASSLLTGALGTEAFF.

The chain has TRBV7-8 and TRBJ1-3; the D is unclear. The V gene lost 1 base and the J gene lost 1 base, with 23 bases spanning the gap. The CDR3 loop spans 20 amino acids. Germline V gene data show CDR1 as SGHVS and CDR2 as FQNEAQ. The CDR3 here is CASSLVLLLNPNLSGNTIYF. CDR3 nucleotide sequence: TGTGCCAGCAGCTTAGTCCTACTCCTTAATCCCAATCTTTCTGGAAACACCATATATTTT.

This chain connects TRBV7-2 to TRBJ2-7; 7 bases are shared with TRBD2. This CDR3 contains 13 residues. Per germline, CDR1 SGHTA and CDR2 FQGNSA. V shed 5 bases, J shed 8 bases, and the junction held 9 bases outside the gene matches. This CDR3 is CASSPRAGVQQYF. DNA for the CDR3: TGTGCCAGCAGCCCCCGGGCGGGGGTACAGCAGTACTTC.

The rearrangement links TRBV19 to TRBJ1-1, with a weak D call TRBD1 (6 bases). This CDR3 has 13 residues. V shed 5 bases and J shed 0 bases, with 7 bases lying between them. Germline-derived CDR1 and CDR2 are LNHDA and SQIVND (reference sequence). The CDR3 spells CASSGGMNTEAFF. The CDR3 nucleotides are TGTGCCAGTAGTGGGGGCATGAACACTGAAGCTTTCTTT.

V gene TRBV19 combines with J gene TRBJ2-7; 8 bases are shared with TRBD1. Germline CDR1 and CDR2: LNHDA and SQIVND (reference sequence). Trimming removed 3 bases from V and 7 bases from J; junction bases left unmatched: 11. The CDR3 has 15 amino acids. The CDR3 sequence is CASSISQGAYGEQYF. CDR3 bases: TGTGCCAGTAGTATCTCCCAGGGGGCGTATGGTGAGCAGTACTTC.

This chain links TRBV18 with TRBJ1-3; TRBD1 agrees at 7 bases. CDR3 size: 16 residues. The trim removed 2 bases at V and 0 bases at J, leaving 4 bases unmatched. The V gene's germline CDR1 is KGHSH and CDR2 LQKENI. The CDR3 sequence is CASSPGDRVSGNTIYF. The CDR3 DNA is TGTGCCAGCTCACCAGGAGACAGGGTCTCTGGAAACACCATATATTTT.

J is TRBJ1-1 and V is TRBV28; D not resolved. The CDR3 consists of 16 residues. V lost 5 bases and J 1 base, leaving 17 bases between the germline ends. The germline gives CDR1 MDHEN, CDR2 SYDVKM. The CDR3 sequence: CASSPQAPEGNTEAFF. The CDR3 DNA sequence: TGTGCCAGCAGTCCCCAGGCCCCGGAGGGGAACACTGAAGCTTTCTTT.

In its sample, this clone was seen once. This chain uses TRBV7-9 with TRBJ2-3; 7 bases line up with TRBD2. The length of the CDR3 is 17 residues. Germline V gene lookup returns CDR1 SEHNR and CDR2 FQNEAQ (reference sequence). V dropped 1 base and J dropped 5; count of bases not matched to a gene: 12. CDR3 in amino acids: CASSLVASGLRGDTQYF. DNA for the CDR3: TGTGCCAGCAGCTTAGTAGCTAGCGGTCTCCGAGGAGATACGCAGTATTTT.

The V call is TRBV28, the J call TRBJ2-7; possibly TRBD2 for D (6 bases). The ends were cut back, 7 bases at V and 4 bases at J, with 14 bases in the middle. The CDR3 has 13 amino acids. Germline assignment: CDR1 MDHEN and CDR2 SYDVKM. The CDR3 region is CASTLGGGYEQYF. In nucleotides, the CDR3 is TGTGCCAGCACCCTGGGGGGTGGGTACGAGCAGTACTTC.

As for this clone: One junction end does not reproduce the germline sequence, and a read error may be involved. The V call is TRBV7-9, the J call TRBJ2-7, with 7 bases lining up with TRBD2. The germline CDR1 and CDR2 sequences are SEHNR and FQNEAQ (reference sequence). The CDR3 covers 14 residues. The CDR3 loop is CSSSLAGTNYEQYF. The CDR3, as DNA: TGTTCCAGCAGCTTAGCCGGGACTAACTACGAGCAGTACTTC.